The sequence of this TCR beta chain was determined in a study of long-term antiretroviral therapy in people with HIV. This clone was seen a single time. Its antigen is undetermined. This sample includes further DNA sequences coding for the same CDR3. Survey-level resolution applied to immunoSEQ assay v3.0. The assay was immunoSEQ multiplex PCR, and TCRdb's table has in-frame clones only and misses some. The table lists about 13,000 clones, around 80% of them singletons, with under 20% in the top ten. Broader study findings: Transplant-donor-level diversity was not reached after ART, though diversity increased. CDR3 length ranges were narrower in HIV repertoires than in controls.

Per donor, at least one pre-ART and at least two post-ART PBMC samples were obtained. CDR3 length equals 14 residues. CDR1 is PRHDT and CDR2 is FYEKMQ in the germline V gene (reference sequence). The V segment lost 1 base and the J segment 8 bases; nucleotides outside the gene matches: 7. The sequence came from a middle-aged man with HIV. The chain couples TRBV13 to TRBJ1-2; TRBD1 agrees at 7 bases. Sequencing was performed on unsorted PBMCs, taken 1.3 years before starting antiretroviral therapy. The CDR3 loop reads CASSLDSRGKGYTF. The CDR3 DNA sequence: TGTGCCAGCAGCTTAGATTCCAGGGGGAAGGGCTACACCTTC.